This passage covers 13 T cell receptor beta chains from one sample sequenced in a study of blood T cell repertoires in COVID-19 (TCRdb year 2020). Library prep was done by the immunoSEQ multiplex PCR assay. TCRdb re-hosts the immuneACCESS table, in-frame sequences only. Its copies lack some clones; in the studies checked, an unresolved V gene accounts for under half of them, and the cause for the rest is not known. Present in this sample are 200,000 to 250,000 clones, roughly 90% of which were seen just once. Roughly 2.5% of the sample is taken by the ten largest. Sequenced input: peripheral blood. The receptors stem from a woman aged 60 to 75 with acute or convalescent COVID-19.

This chain uses TRBV6-6 with TRBJ2-3; TRBD2 might be the D (6 bases). V was clipped by 2 bases and J by 2 bases, with 11 bases between them. CDR1 MNHNY and CDR2 SVGAGI come from the germline V gene (reference sequence). There are 15 residues in the CDR3. This CDR3 is CASSYGRGYTDTQYF. DNA for the CDR3: TGTGCCAGCAGTTACGGGCGGGGCTACACAGATACGCAGTATTTT.

The rearrangement joins TRBV11-3 to TRBJ2-2; 9 nucleotides align to TRBD1. V lost 5 bases, J lost 1 base, and 8 bases stayed unmatched. Looked up from germline, CDR1 is SGHNT and CDR2 is YENEEA. The CDR3 runs 17 residues. The CDR3 nucleotides read TGTGCCAGCAGCCTTCGTCCGGGACAGGGGAACACCGGGGAGCTGTTTTTT. As protein: CASSLRPGQGNTGELFF. The entire variable domain, with the rest obtained from reference TRBV11-3 and TRBJ2-2, is as follows: EAGVVQSPRYKIIEKKQPVAFWCNPISGHNTLYWYLQNLGQGPELLIRYENEEAVDDSQLPKDRFSAERLKGVDSTLKIQPAELGDSAVYLCASSLRPGQGNTGELFFGEGSRLTVL.

V is TRBV29-1 and J is TRBJ2-3, with TRBD2 matching over 9 bases. The CDR3 is 14 amino acids. Germline CDR1 reads SQVTM; CDR2 reads ANQGSEA. Trimming cost V 5 bases and J 7 bases; bases outside gene matches: 10. CDR3 loop: CSVREASGVNTQYF. The CDR3, as DNA: TGCAGCGTTCGTGAGGCTAGCGGGGTCAATACGCAGTATTTT.

The CDR3 DNA reads TGTGCCAGCAGCTTATTAGACAGGGCCAACAATGAGCAGTTCTTC. Translated, it gives CASSLLDRANNEQFF. This chain connects TRBV7-7 to TRBJ2-1, with 7 bases lining up with TRBD1. The CDR3 is made up of 15 amino acids. Germline CDR1 SSHAT, CDR2 FNYEAQ (reference sequence). V dropped 2 bases and J dropped 5; count of bases not matched to a gene: 6.

The chain has TRBV7-9 and TRBJ2-1; 8 bases align to TRBD1. Germline V lookup: CDR1 SEHNR, CDR2 FQNEAQ (reference sequence). CDR3 length equals 16 residues. The V segment lost 4 bases and the J segment 5 bases; nucleotides outside the gene matches: 10. The CDR3 DNA is TGTGCCAGCAGCTCCACGTCAGGGGGCGGGAACAATGAGCAGTTCTTC. As protein: CASSSTSGGGNNEQFF.

The table lists this clone with a count of one. The gene calls are TRBV4-1 and TRBJ2-2, with 7 bases lining up with TRBD1. CDR3 size: 13 residues. In germline, CDR1 is MGHRA, CDR2 YSYEKL. The trim removed 3 bases at V and 5 bases at J, leaving 0 bases unmatched. The CDR3 here is CASSHRGTGELFF. CDR3 nucleotide sequence: TGCGCCAGCAGCCACAGGGGGACCGGGGAGCTGTTTTTT.

V gene TRBV9 combines with J gene TRBJ2-5; 10 positions agree with TRBD1. The CDR3 has 14 residues. Germline V gene data show CDR1 as SGDLS and CDR2 as YYNGEE. V gave up 7 bases and J gave up 4 bases; unmatched junction bases: 7. The DNA for the CDR3 is TGTGCCAGCGGACCGGGACAGGGGCGAGAGACCCAGTACTTC. As protein: CASGPGQGRETQYF.

V is TRBV5-6 and J is TRBJ2-2; D call uncertain. V lost 2 bases and J 5 bases, leaving 13 bases between the germline ends. Germline CDR1 reads SGHDT; CDR2 reads YYEEEE. This CDR3 region has 15 residues. This CDR3 reads CASSFIVRGTGELFF. CDR3 DNA: TGTGCCAGCAGCTTCATCGTTAGAGGAACCGGGGAGCTGTTTTTT.

This sequence joins TRBV6-6 and TRBJ2-3; 8 bases map to TRBD2. Trimming cost V 5 bases and J 3 bases; bases outside gene matches: 19. Germline-derived CDR1 and CDR2 are MNHNY and SVGAGI (reference sequence). The CDR3 runs 19 residues. This CDR3 reads CASSRGTRTGVKRTDTQYF. The DNA for the CDR3 is TGTGCCAGCAGTCGCGGGACTAGAACCGGGGTGAAACGGACAGATACGCAGTATTTT.

The V call is TRBV4-1, the J call TRBJ2-5; D is ambiguous. This CDR3 has 13 residues. Between the trimmed V and J ends, which lost 0 bases and 1 base, there was a span of 3 bases. The germline V gene encodes CDR1 MGHRA and CDR2 YSYEKL. CDR3 residues: CASSQESQETQYF. The CDR3 DNA is TGCGCCAGCAGCCAAGAGAGCCAAGAGACCCAGTACTTC.

The chain combines TRBV4-2 with TRBJ1-1; 9 bases map to TRBD1. Germline CDR1 is LGHNA and CDR2 is YNFKEQ. CDR3 length: 17 amino acids. Losses at the gene ends were 6 bases for V and 0 bases for J; bases not matched to a gene: 11. Here the CDR3 DNA reads TGTGCCAGCAGAAAGGACAGGGGCGATACCCTGAACACTGAAGCTTTCTTT. Protein: CASRKDRGDTLNTEAFF.

This clone was recorded once. V gene TRBV5-4 combines with J gene TRBJ1-2; D uncertain. The CDR3 length is 13 residues. CDR1 SGHNT and CDR2 YYREEE come from the germline V gene (reference sequence). The ends were cut back, 4 bases at V and 7 bases at J, with 14 bases in the middle. The CDR3 region is CASSPSVRSGYTF. Here the CDR3 DNA reads TGTGCCAGCAGCCCGAGTGTTAGGAGTGGCTACACCTTC.

The V gene is TRBV6-6, the J gene TRBJ2-7; TRBD2 matches 10 bases. CDR1 and CDR2 (germline): MNHNY, SVGAGI (reference sequence). Germline trimming cut 5 bases from V and 0 bases from J; bases unmatched to any gene: 16. The CDR3 has 19 residues. CDR3 DNA: TGTGCCAGCAGTCCTTCACACCCCGCTAGCGGGGGCCTCTCCTACGAGCAGTACTTC. Protein product: CASSPSHPASGGLSYEQYF.